This TCR beta chain was captured by sequencing in a study of early T cells in non-severe SARS-CoV-2 infection. Study as a whole: Unsorted whole-blood RNA was sequenced in bulk, leaving chains unpaired.

Trimming cost V 0 bases and J 0 bases, with 6 bases left between them. Looked up from germline, CDR1 is LGHDT and CDR2 is YNNKEL (reference sequence). This CDR3 comprises 15 residues. The protocol attached unique molecular identifiers to individual cDNA molecules. TCRdb reanalysed the 5' RACE reads using MiXCR and keeps one entry per CDR3 protein. The sample carries tens of thousands of distinct CDR3 sequences, approximately 5.3% recorded once. At least ten counts were recorded for this clonotype. As yet, its antigen is unknown. Points from the study as a whole: Matching against VDJdb likely underestimated virus-specific expansions, favoring anti-spike CD8.

The TCR was taken from an adult who was a healthcare worker with PCR-confirmed SARS-CoV-2 infection or an uninfected control (not recorded which). Source material: whole blood. The chain is built from TRBV3-1 and TRBJ1-3, with unresolved D. CDR3 amino acids: CASSQDTVSGNTIYF. Written as DNA, the CDR3 is TGTGCCAGCAGCCAAGATACAGTCTCTGGAAACACCATATATTTT.